Listed here are 20 T cell receptor beta chains from one sample, sequenced in a study of blood T cell repertoires in COVID-19. The assay was immunoSEQ multiplex PCR, and TCRdb's table has in-frame clones only and misses some. The sample has 180,000 or so clones; approximately 84% are singletons. The sequenced material came from peripheral blood. The receptors here all came from a human donor with acute or convalescent COVID-19. The donor label of this sample is uncertain.

In its sample, this clone was seen once. This chain connects TRBV6-1 to TRBJ2-7; 12 bases match TRBD2. The germline V gene encodes CDR1 MNHNS and CDR2 SASEGT. The CDR3 spans 14 residues. The V gene end was trimmed by 6 bases and the J gene end by 5 bases; junction bases not matched to a gene: 5. As DNA, the CDR3 is TGTGCCAGCAGCGCTAGCGGGAGGGACCACGAGCAGTACTTC. Translated: CASSASGRDHEQYF.

The V gene is TRBV9, the J gene TRBJ2-4; the D gene is possibly TRBD2 (5 bases). Germline loops: CDR1 SGDLS, CDR2 YYNGEE. Trimming took 0 bases from V and 2 from J, leaving 21 bases between them. The CDR3 covers 19 residues. CDR3 nucleotides: TGTGCCAGCAGCGTAGACTCCAGCCTTAGAGGAGGAACCAAAAACATTCAGTACTTC. This gives the protein CASSVDSSLRGGTKNIQYF.

The V gene is TRBV18, the J gene TRBJ1-2, with D tentatively TRBD1 (6 bases). The CDR3 has 14 residues. Trimming pared 2 bases from V and 4 bases from J, leaving 11 bases between. Germline lookup yields CDR1 KGHSH and CDR2 LQKENI. The CDR3 protein is CASSPDRIGYGYTF. CDR3 DNA: TGTGCCAGCTCACCAGACAGGATCGGCTATGGCTACACCTTC.

This clone came up once. The rearrangement joins TRBV30 to TRBJ1-5; 10 nucleotides match TRBD1. The CDR3 has 17 amino acids. Germline loops: CDR1 GTSNPN, CDR2 SVGIG (reference sequence). V lost 2 bases and J lost 1; bases outside the gene matches: 8. This CDR3 reads CAWSLDRGRESNQPQHF. CDR3 in DNA: TGTGCCTGGAGTTTGGACAGGGGGAGGGAAAGCAATCAGCCCCAGCATTTT. Looking up the rest from reference TRBV30 and TRBJ1-5 gives the full variable domain: SQTIHQWPATLVQPVGSPLSLECTVEGTSNPNLYWYRQAAGRGLQLLFYSVGIGQISSEVPQNLSASRPQDRQFILSSKKLLLSDSGFYLCAWSLDRGRESNQPQHFGDGTRLSIL.

The chain uses TRBV7-9 and TRBJ1-1; a weak D match, TRBD1 (6 bases). Germline values: CDR1 SEHNR, CDR2 FQNEAQ (reference sequence). The CDR3 is 14 amino acids. V dropped 5 bases and J dropped 5 bases, with 15 bases sitting between them. The CDR3 bases are TGTGCCAGCAGCCTCGACAGGAGTGGGACTGAAGCTTTCTTT. It is translated as CASSLDRSGTEAFF. Filled out from reference TRBV7-9 and TRBJ1-1, the complete variable domain reads DTGVSQNPRHKITKRGQNVTFRCDPISEHNRLYWYRQTLGQGPEFLTYFQNEAQLEKSRLLSDRFSAERPKGSFSTLEIQRTEQGDSAMYLCASSLDRSGTEAFFGQGTRLTVV.

This clone was seen a handful of times. The J gene is TRBJ1-1, the V gene TRBV3-1 (or the pseudogene TRBV3-2); D possibly corresponds to TRBD1 (6 bases). The germline CDR1 and CDR2 sequences are LGHDT and YNNKEL (reference sequence). The CDR3 spans 14 residues. Trimming pared 4 bases from V and 1 base from J, leaving 10 bases between. CDR3 amino acids: CASSREDRNTEAFF. The CDR3 nucleotides are TGTGCCAGCAGCCGTGAGGACAGGAACACTGAAGCTTTCTTT.

This rearrangement joins TRBV6-5 to TRBJ2-2; 9 bases agree with TRBD1. V trimming: 2 bases; J trimming: 6 bases; junction bases outside the gene matches: 4. CDR3 size: 15 residues. Germline V gene sequence: CDR1 MNHEY, CDR2 SVGAGI. The CDR3 sequence is CASSYQGQGPGELFF. The DNA of the CDR3 is TGTGCCAGCAGTTACCAGGGACAGGGCCCCGGGGAGCTGTTTTTT.

This clone was found once. The J gene is TRBJ2-7, the V gene TRBV12-3 or TRBV12-4; no clear D. The V and J ends lost 4 bases and 2 bases respectively, with 3 bases between them. CDR3 size: 11 residues. The CDR3 bases are TGTGCCAGCAGTTCAACCTACGAGCAGTACTTC. Translating it yields CASSSTYEQYF.

The chain is built from TRBV4-1 and TRBJ1-4, with TRBD1 matching 7 bases. V was clipped by 1 base and J by 10 bases; unmatched bases: 15. The CDR3 loop spans 17 amino acids. Germline V lookup: CDR1 MGHRA, CDR2 YSYEKL. CDR3 coding DNA: TGCGCCAGCAGCCAAGTCGCTCCCGACCGGGACAGTCGAAAACTGTTTTTT. This encodes CASSQVAPDRDSRKLFF.

V usage is TRBV28 and J usage is TRBJ1-5; D might be TRBD1 (5 bases). This CDR3 comprises 15 residues. The V and J ends lost 8 bases and 2 bases respectively, with 16 bases between them. Germline CDR1 is MDHEN and CDR2 is SYDVKM. The CDR3 nucleotides read TGTGCCAGCGGCGGGGGGGATACGGGCAATCAGCCCCAGCATTTT. Translation: CASGGGDTGNQPQHF.

The chain carries TRBV7-8 and TRBJ1-2, with TRBD1 as a possible D gene (5 bases). The V end was cut by 3 bases, the J end by 7 bases, with 21 bases between. This CDR3 contains 16 residues. Germline-derived CDR1 and CDR2 are SGHVS and FQNEAQ. As DNA, the CDR3 is TGTGCCAGCAGCTTGGGATGGGGGGGGGAGGAGTCTGGCTACACCTTC. Translating it yields CASSLGWGGEESGYTF. Using reference TRBV7-8 and TRBJ1-2 for the parts outside the CDR3, the full variable domain is GAGVSQSPRYKVAKRGQDVALRCDPISGHVSLFWYQQALGQGPEFLTYFQNEAQLDKSGLPSDRFFAERPEGSVSTLKIQRTQQEDSAVYLCASSLGWGGEESGYTFGSGTRLTVV.

This chain uses TRBV5-4 with TRBJ2-7; TRBD1 aligns across 7 bases. There are 12 residues in the CDR3. J lost 7 bases, V lost 10 bases, and 11 bases had no gene match. Germline assignment: CDR1 SGHNT and CDR2 YYREEE (reference sequence). CDR3 sequence reads: CAPRGLSGEQYF. CDR3 nucleotide sequence: TGTGCCCCAAGGGGGCTCTCTGGGGAGCAGTACTTC.

The chain links TRBV15 to TRBJ1-5, with D unclear. The CDR3 sequence is 13 residues long. CDR1 and CDR2 (germline): LNHNV, YYDKDF (reference sequence). Trimming cost V 0 bases and J 7 bases, with 7 bases left between them. The CDR3, as DNA: TGTGCCACCAGCAGAGAAGGGAGGCAGCCCCAGCATTTT. This encodes CATSREGRQPQHF.

For the CDR3, the DNA is TGTGCCAGCAGCTTGGGACTTCAAACCGGGGAGCTGTTTTTT. This translates into CASSLGLQTGELFF. The V gene is TRBV5-4, the J gene TRBJ2-2; D uncertain. This CDR3 is built from 14 residues. Trimming removed 0 bases from V and 5 bases from J, with 8 bases in between. Germline V gives CDR1 SGHNT, CDR2 YYREEE (reference sequence).

This chain uses TRBV5-1 with TRBJ1-6; 8 bases are a match to TRBD1. CDR3 size: 14 residues. Losses at the gene ends were 6 bases for V and 8 bases for J; bases not matched to a gene: 7. Looked up from germline, CDR1 is SGHRS and CDR2 is YFSETQ. CDR3 amino acids: CASTSGQGYSPLHF. CDR3 in DNA: TGCGCCAGCACCTCCGGACAGGGTTATTCACCCCTCCACTTT.

This sequence joins TRBV19 and TRBJ2-7, with D perhaps matching TRBD2 (6 bases). In germline, CDR1 is LNHDA, CDR2 SQIVND (reference sequence). Trimming removed 8 bases at V and 3 bases at J, with 17 bases between. CDR3 length equals 14 residues. The CDR3 sequence: CASSGGAVHYEQYF. CDR3 in DNA: TGTGCCAGTTCCGGCGGGGCCGTACACTACGAGCAGTACTTC.

V and J are TRBV7-6 and TRBJ2-1; 10 positions match TRBD2. The CDR3 has 16 residues. The germline V gene has CDR1 SGHVS and CDR2 FNYEAQ. J was trimmed by 2 bases and V by 4 bases; bases with no gene match: 5. CDR3 in amino acids: CASSSLAGVAYNEQFF. The CDR3 DNA reads TGTGCCAGCAGCTCCCTAGCGGGAGTGGCCTACAATGAGCAGTTCTTC.

The chain is built from TRBV11-2 and TRBJ2-1; D may be TRBD1 (6 bases). This CDR3 is built from 14 residues. Germline CDR1 reads SGHAT; CDR2 reads FQNNGV. The V end was cut by 10 bases, the J end by 4 bases, with 17 bases between. The CDR3 DNA follows: TGTGCCAAACAGGGAGCGACACTATACAATGAGCAGTTCTTC. It specifies CAKQGATLYNEQFF.

This clone appeared a single time. The chain recombines TRBV5-1 with TRBJ2-7, with a tentative D call TRBD1 (5 bases). The germline gives CDR1 SGHRS, CDR2 YFSETQ. This CDR3 is built from 15 residues. The V and J ends lost 3 bases and 0 bases respectively, with 13 bases between them. CDR3: CASSSPGRASYEQYF. CDR3 DNA: TGCGCCAGCAGCTCGCCGGGCAGGGCCTCCTACGAGCAGTACTTC.

The V gene is TRBV5-4, the J gene TRBJ2-5, with 9 bases aligning to TRBD2. There are 16 residues in the CDR3. Germline assignment: CDR1 SGHNT and CDR2 YYREEE (reference sequence). V dropped 1 base and J dropped 4; count of bases not matched to a gene: 8. This CDR3 reads CASSLFSGGERETQYF. The CDR3 bases are TGTGCCAGCAGCTTGTTTAGCGGGGGTGAACGAGAGACCCAGTACTTC.